The rows below give T cell receptor beta chains drawn from one sample of a study of early T cells in non-severe SARS-CoV-2 infection. TCRdb ran MiXCR on the 5' RACE reads and lists one entry per CDR3 protein. Among tens of thousands of distinct CDR3 sequences listed, about 10% were seen once. The starting material was whole blood, obtained at baseline. These receptor sequences come from an adult who was a healthcare worker with PCR-confirmed SARS-CoV-2 infection or an uninfected control (not recorded which). Each CDR3 is given with its conserved first and last residue. Each record gives: CDR3 DNA, CDR3 protein, V gene, D gene, J gene, clone size. D genes are given only for firm matches. Clone size is not always given. Where it is, it says once, few, many or a class for expanded clones.

CDR3nt: TGTGCCAGCAGCCAAGGAAGTGATCAGTACTTC
CDR3aa: CASSQGSDQYF
v_gene: TRBV3-1
d_gene: -
j_gene: TRBJ2-7
abundance: few

CDR3nt: TGTGCCAGCAGAAGGGGGCAGGGGTATAATGAAAAACTGTTTTTT
CDR3aa: CASRRGQGYNEKLFF
v_gene: TRBV5-5
d_gene: TRBD1
j_gene: TRBJ1-4
abundance: -

CDR3nt: TGCGCCAGCAGCCCGGCACCCGGGACAGTGGCAACTAATGAAAAACTGTTTTTT
CDR3aa: CASSPAPGTVATNEKLFF
v_gene: TRBV4-3
d_gene: TRBD1
j_gene: TRBJ1-4
abundance: few

CDR3nt: TGTGCCAGCAGCTTACGGGGGGCTGCAGATACGCAGTATTTT
CDR3aa: CASSLRGAADTQYF
v_gene: TRBV7-4
d_gene: -
j_gene: TRBJ2-3
abundance: many

CDR3nt: TGTGCCAGCAGCCCACCGACAGGGCGAATGAACACTGAAGCTTTCTTT
CDR3aa: CASSPPTGRMNTEAFF
v_gene: TRBV7-9
d_gene: TRBD1
j_gene: TRBJ1-1
abundance: -

CDR3nt: TGTGCCAGCAGCAACCCGGGACAACCTCGGCTAATAGATACGCAGTATTTT
CDR3aa: CASSNPGQPRLIDTQYF
v_gene: TRBV21-1
d_gene: -
j_gene: TRBJ2-3
abundance: -

CDR3nt: TGCGCCAGCAGCTTGGGGCTAGCGGGAGAGACCCAGTACTTC
CDR3aa: CASSLGLAGETQYF
v_gene: TRBV5-1
d_gene: TRBD2
j_gene: TRBJ2-5
abundance: -

CDR3nt: TGTGCCAGCAGTTTTGGCGGGGGGATCCAAGAGACCCAGTACTTC
CDR3aa: CASSFGGGIQETQYF
v_gene: TRBV12-3/TRBV12-4
d_gene: TRBD2
j_gene: TRBJ2-5
abundance: few

CDR3nt: TGTGCCAGCAGAATGTCGTCGGCCGGGGAGCTGTTTTTT
CDR3aa: CASRMSSAGELFF
v_gene: TRBV6-5
d_gene: -
j_gene: TRBJ2-2
abundance: many

CDR3nt: TGTGCTAGTGGTTTTGGGTACGAGCAGTACTTC
CDR3aa: CASGFGYEQYF
v_gene: TRBV12-5
d_gene: -
j_gene: TRBJ2-7
abundance: few

CDR3nt: TGTGCCTGCAAGCCGGGCAGAACTGGAGTGAACACTGAAGCTTTCTTT
CDR3aa: CACKPGRTGVNTEAFF
v_gene: TRBV30
d_gene: -
j_gene: TRBJ1-1
abundance: -

CDR3nt: TGTGCCTGGAGACAGGGACGTGAAGCTTTCTTT
CDR3aa: CAWRQGREAFF
v_gene: TRBV30
d_gene: -
j_gene: TRBJ1-1
abundance: few

CDR3nt: TGCAGTGCTAGTGGCCTTCTAGCGGGAGGATCCTACGAGCAGTACTTC
CDR3aa: CSASGLLAGGSYEQYF
v_gene: TRBV20-1
d_gene: TRBD2
j_gene: TRBJ2-7
abundance: few

CDR3nt: TGTGCCAGCAGCTGGGGTGAAGATACGCAGTATTTT
CDR3aa: CASSWGEDTQYF
v_gene: TRBV7-8
d_gene: -
j_gene: TRBJ2-3
abundance: many

CDR3nt: TGTGCCAGCTCCCATCCGGCCATTGGGACTGGGGCCAACGTCCTGACTTTC
CDR3aa: CASSHPAIGTGANVLTF
v_gene: TRBV18
d_gene: -
j_gene: TRBJ2-6
abundance: -

CDR3nt: TGTGCCAGCAGTGGAGGAGGTAGTATGCCTTTCTTT
CDR3aa: CASSGGGSMPFF
v_gene: TRBV2
d_gene: -
j_gene: TRBJ1-1
abundance: -

CDR3nt: TGTGCCAGCACCATACCAACTAATGAAAAACTGTTTTTT
CDR3aa: CASTIPTNEKLFF
v_gene: TRBV12-3/TRBV12-4
d_gene: -
j_gene: TRBJ1-4
abundance: many

CDR3nt: TGTGCCAGAAGCAGCAAGACCGTGAACACCGGGGAGCTGTTTTTT
CDR3aa: CARSSKTVNTGELFF
v_gene: TRBV5-3
d_gene: -
j_gene: TRBJ2-2
abundance: -

CDR3nt: TGTGCCAGCTCCCCCCGGACAACGCTCGAGGGTGAAGCTTTCTTT
CDR3aa: CASSPRTTLEGEAFF
v_gene: TRBV18
d_gene: -
j_gene: TRBJ1-1
abundance: -

CDR3nt: TGCGCCAGCAGCTTGAATGGGGGAAGCAATCAGCCCCAGCATTTT
CDR3aa: CASSLNGGSNQPQHF
v_gene: TRBV5-1
d_gene: -
j_gene: TRBJ1-5
abundance: few

CDR3nt: TGCAGCGTTAGCGCAGGGGCTAACTATGGCTACACCTTC
CDR3aa: CSVSAGANYGYTF
v_gene: TRBV29-1
d_gene: -
j_gene: TRBJ1-2
abundance: many

CDR3nt: TGCGCCAGCATCTTGGAAGGGGCGGACACTGAAGCTTTCTTT
CDR3aa: CASILEGADTEAFF
v_gene: TRBV5-1
d_gene: -
j_gene: TRBJ1-1
abundance: -

CDR3nt: TGCAGCGTATCTGATGGCTACACCTTC
CDR3aa: CSVSDGYTF
v_gene: TRBV29-1
d_gene: -
j_gene: TRBJ1-2
abundance: -

CDR3nt: TGTGCCAGCAGCCAAGAGGACAGAGATTACACCTTC
CDR3aa: CASSQEDRDYTF
v_gene: TRBV3-1
d_gene: -
j_gene: TRBJ1-2
abundance: many

CDR3nt: TGCAGCGCCATTTCCGGGACTAGCGTAACCGGGGAGCTGTTTTTT
CDR3aa: CSAISGTSVTGELFF
v_gene: TRBV29-1
d_gene: TRBD2
j_gene: TRBJ2-2
abundance: -

CDR3nt: TGCGCCAGCAGCCAAGATGGGGGGACATTTAATTCACCCCTCCACTTT
CDR3aa: CASSQDGGTFNSPLHF
v_gene: TRBV4-1
d_gene: -
j_gene: TRBJ1-6
abundance: many

CDR3nt: TGCGCCAGCAGCCGTTACACAGACAGCTCCTACGAGCAGTACTTC
CDR3aa: CASSRYTDSSYEQYF
v_gene: TRBV4-3
d_gene: -
j_gene: TRBJ2-7
abundance: few

CDR3nt: TGTGCCAGCACCCTTACCGGATTTGCCCCCCAGGACACTGAAGCTTTCTTT
CDR3aa: CASTLTGFAPQDTEAFF
v_gene: TRBV5-5
d_gene: -
j_gene: TRBJ1-1
abundance: many

CDR3nt: TGTGCCAGCACCCAGGCGAACACTGAAGCTTTCTTT
CDR3aa: CASTQANTEAFF
v_gene: TRBV7-9
d_gene: -
j_gene: TRBJ1-1
abundance: -

CDR3nt: TGTGCCAGCAGCCCAGGACAGGGGGCCTTAGAAAAACTGTTTTTT
CDR3aa: CASSPGQGALEKLFF
v_gene: TRBV6-6
d_gene: TRBD1
j_gene: TRBJ1-4
abundance: few

CDR3nt: TGTGCCTGGAGTGGACAGGCTAAAGGCGAAAAACTGTTTTTT
CDR3aa: CAWSGQAKGEKLFF
v_gene: TRBV30
d_gene: -
j_gene: TRBJ1-4
abundance: few

CDR3nt: TGTGCCAGCAGCCCCCCAGGGAGGCATGGCTACACCTTC
CDR3aa: CASSPPGRHGYTF
v_gene: TRBV5-5
d_gene: -
j_gene: TRBJ1-2
abundance: -

CDR3nt: TGTGCCAGCAGCTTGGAGGCGGGAAATGGTGAAAAACTGTTTTTT
CDR3aa: CASSLEAGNGEKLFF
v_gene: TRBV5-4
d_gene: -
j_gene: TRBJ1-4
abundance: few

CDR3nt: TGTGCCAGCAGCCCTCAACCCGGACTAGCGGCAGATACGCAGTATTTT
CDR3aa: CASSPQPGLAADTQYF
v_gene: TRBV11-2
d_gene: TRBD2
j_gene: TRBJ2-3
abundance: few

CDR3nt: TGTGCCAGCAGTACGAACAGGGGGGCCTCCTACGAGCAGTACTTC
CDR3aa: CASSTNRGASYEQYF
v_gene: TRBV11-2
d_gene: TRBD1
j_gene: TRBJ2-7
abundance: many

CDR3nt: TGTGCCAGCAGCTTAGGCTGGGACAGAATCACAGATACGCAGTATTTT
CDR3aa: CASSLGWDRITDTQYF
v_gene: TRBV7-2
d_gene: TRBD1
j_gene: TRBJ2-3
abundance: -

CDR3nt: TGTGCCAGCAGTTACTCGCGGGGGAGTTATAATTCACCCCTCCACTTT
CDR3aa: CASSYSRGSYNSPLHF
v_gene: TRBV6-5
d_gene: -
j_gene: TRBJ1-6
abundance: many

CDR3nt: TGTGCCAGCAGTTTCCGGCAGGGCAGAGATACGCAGTATTTT
CDR3aa: CASSFRQGRDTQYF
v_gene: TRBV12-3/TRBV12-4
d_gene: -
j_gene: TRBJ2-3
abundance: few

CDR3nt: TGTGCCAGCAGTCGGGGGGGACAGGGCGGCACCGGGGAGCTGTTTTTT
CDR3aa: CASSRGGQGGTGELFF
v_gene: TRBV11-2
d_gene: -
j_gene: TRBJ2-2
abundance: -

CDR3nt: TGCAGTGCCGCCCCCATCAAGCGGGAGCTCTACAATGAGCAGTTCTTC
CDR3aa: CSAAPIKRELYNEQFF
v_gene: TRBV20-1
d_gene: TRBD2
j_gene: TRBJ2-1
abundance: many

CDR3nt: TGTGCCAGCAAGGTGTTGGGTAATGGCTACACCTTC
CDR3aa: CASKVLGNGYTF
v_gene: TRBV12-3/TRBV12-4
d_gene: -
j_gene: TRBJ1-2
abundance: -